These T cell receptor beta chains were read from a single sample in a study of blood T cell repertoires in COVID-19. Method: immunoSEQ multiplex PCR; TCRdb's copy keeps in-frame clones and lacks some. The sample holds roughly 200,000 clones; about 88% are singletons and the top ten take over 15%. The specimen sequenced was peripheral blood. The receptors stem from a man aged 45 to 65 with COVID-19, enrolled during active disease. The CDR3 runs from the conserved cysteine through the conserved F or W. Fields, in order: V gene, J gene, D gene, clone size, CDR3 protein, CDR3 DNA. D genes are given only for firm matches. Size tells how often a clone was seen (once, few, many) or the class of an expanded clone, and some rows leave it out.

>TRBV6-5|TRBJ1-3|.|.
CASSSDTVSGNTIYF
TGTGCCAGCAGCTCAGATACAGTCTCTGGAAACACCATATATTTT
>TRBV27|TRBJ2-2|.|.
CASKTGVITGELFF
TGTGCCAGCAAAACGGGAGTAATCACCGGGGAGCTGTTTTTT
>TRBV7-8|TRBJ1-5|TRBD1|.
CASSWGAAGGASQPQHF
TGTGCCAGCAGCTGGGGGGCGGCAGGGGGCGCCTCTCAGCCCCAGCATTTT
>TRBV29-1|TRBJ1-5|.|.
CSVLQGNGNQPQHF
TGCAGCGTCTTACAGGGTAATGGCAATCAGCCCCAGCATTTT
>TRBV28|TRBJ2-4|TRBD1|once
CASSSDRGRGNIQYF
TGTGCCAGCAGTTCGGACAGGGGGCGGGGAAACATTCAGTACTTC
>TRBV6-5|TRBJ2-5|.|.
CASSYRTLETQYF
TGTGCCAGCAGTTACCGGACATTGGAGACCCAGTACTTC
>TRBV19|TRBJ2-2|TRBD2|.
CASSRKSGMFTGELFF
TGTGCCAGTAGTAGGAAGAGCGGGATGTTTACCGGGGAGCTGTTTTTT
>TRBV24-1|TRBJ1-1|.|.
CATSDLGVTEAFF
TGTGCCACCAGTGATTTAGGGGTTACTGAAGCTTTCTTT
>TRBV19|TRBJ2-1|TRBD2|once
CASSIDGAAGGRIEQFF
TGTGCCAGTAGTATAGATGGGGCTGCGGGGGGGCGGATTGAGCAGTTCTTC
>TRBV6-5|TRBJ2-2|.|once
CASSLGHLNTGELFF
TGTGCCAGCAGTTTGGGACATTTGAACACCGGGGAGCTGTTTTTT
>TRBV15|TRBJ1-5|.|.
CATSRGGIINQPQHF
TGTGCCACCAGCAGAGGAGGGATAATCAATCAGCCCCAGCATTTT
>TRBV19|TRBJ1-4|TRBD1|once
CASSQGQKKLFF
TGTGCCAGTAGTCAGGGACAGAAAAAACTGTTTTTT
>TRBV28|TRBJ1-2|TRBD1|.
CASSLLVQGGGGYTF
TGTGCCAGCAGTTTATTGGTACAGGGGGGAGGTGGCTACACCTTC
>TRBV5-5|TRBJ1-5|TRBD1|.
CASSLRQGDNQPQHF
TGTGCCAGCAGCTTGAGACAGGGTGACAATCAGCCCCAGCATTTT
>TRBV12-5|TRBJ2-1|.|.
CASGLEVGVYNEQFF
TGTGCTAGTGGTTTAGAAGTAGGGGTCTACAATGAGCAGTTCTTC
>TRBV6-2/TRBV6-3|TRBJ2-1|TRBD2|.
CASSYGTSNEQFF
TGTGCCAGCAGTTACGGGACTAGCAATGAGCAGTTCTTC
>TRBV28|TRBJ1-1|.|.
CATIPGWNTEAFF
TGTGCCACCATCCCGGGGTGGAACACTGAAGCTTTCTTT
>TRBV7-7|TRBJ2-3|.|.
CASSLGLAQNTDTQYF
TGTGCTAGCAGCTTAGGTTTGGCCCAAAATACAGATACGCAGTATTTT
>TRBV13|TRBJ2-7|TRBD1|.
CASSYWTGGIHEQYF
TGTGCCAGCAGCTATTGGACAGGGGGCATCCACGAGCAGTACTTC
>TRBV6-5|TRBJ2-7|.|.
CASRLMGGYEQYF
TGTGCCAGCAGGCTGATGGGGGGATACGAGCAGTACTTC
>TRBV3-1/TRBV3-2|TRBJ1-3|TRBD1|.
CASSGRTGFSGNTIYF
TGTGCCAGCAGCGGACGGACAGGCTTTAGTGGAAACACCATATATTTT
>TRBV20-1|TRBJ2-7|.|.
CSASLAPDYEQYF
TGCAGTGCTAGTCTGGCACCAGATTACGAGCAGTACTTC
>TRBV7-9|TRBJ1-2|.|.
CASSLGQNYGYTF
TGTGCCAGCAGCTTAGGGCAGAACTATGGCTACACCTTC
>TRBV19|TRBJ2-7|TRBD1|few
CASSPQGAGISYEQYF
TGTGCCAGTAGTCCCCAGGGGGCGGGGATCTCCTACGAGCAGTACTTC
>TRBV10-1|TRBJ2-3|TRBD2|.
CASSDTASGSPDTQYF
TGCGCCAGCAGTGACACAGCTAGCGGGAGCCCAGATACGCAGTATTTT
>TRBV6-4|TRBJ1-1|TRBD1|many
CASSVEQGAVSEAFF
TGTGCCAGCAGTGTGGAACAGGGGGCAGTCTCTGAAGCTTTCTTT
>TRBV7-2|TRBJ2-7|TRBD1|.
CASSLLGQGTYEQYF
TGTGCCAGCAGCTTATTGGGACAGGGTACCTACGAGCAGTACTTC